This note documents a single T cell receptor beta chain sequence. This sample is part of a study of blood T cell repertoires in COVID-19. Clones were read by immunoSEQ multiplex PCR, and TCRdb kept only the in-frame ones, dropping some. This table holds some 300,000 clones, roughly 90% found once. Trimming took 1 base from V and 4 from J, leaving 5 bases between them. Germline V gives CDR1 SGHVS, CDR2 FQNEAQ. The CDR3 contains 13 residues. The chain recombines TRBV7-8 with TRBJ1-5; D ambiguous. The sequencing input was PBMCs or T cells enriched from blood (not recorded which). The source is a woman under 40 who had recovered from COVID-19. The DNA of the CDR3 is TGTGCCAGCAGCTTAGGGGCAAATCAGCCCCAGCATTTT. This sequence encodes CASSLGANQPQHF.